One T cell receptor beta chain is described in this entry. Libraries were prepared by immunoSEQ multiplex PCR; TCRdb keeps only in-frame clonotypes and omits some of them. The data contain about 82,000 clones, about 87% of them singletons. The data were obtained in a study of control samples from healthy donors and cancer patients. The receptor was isolated from a man between 50 and 59 years old in good health. Sequenced sample: blood.

The DNA of the CDR3 is TGTGCCTGGAGCGGTCCAGGGGTTGGAGGCTACACCTTC. Its protein product is CAWSGPGVGGYTF. The rearrangement joins TRBV30 to TRBJ1-2, with D perhaps matching TRBD1 (6 bases). The ends were cut back, 3 bases at V and 8 bases at J, with 16 bases in the middle. The length of the CDR3 is 13 residues. Germline CDR1 is GTSNPN and CDR2 is SVGIG (reference sequence).